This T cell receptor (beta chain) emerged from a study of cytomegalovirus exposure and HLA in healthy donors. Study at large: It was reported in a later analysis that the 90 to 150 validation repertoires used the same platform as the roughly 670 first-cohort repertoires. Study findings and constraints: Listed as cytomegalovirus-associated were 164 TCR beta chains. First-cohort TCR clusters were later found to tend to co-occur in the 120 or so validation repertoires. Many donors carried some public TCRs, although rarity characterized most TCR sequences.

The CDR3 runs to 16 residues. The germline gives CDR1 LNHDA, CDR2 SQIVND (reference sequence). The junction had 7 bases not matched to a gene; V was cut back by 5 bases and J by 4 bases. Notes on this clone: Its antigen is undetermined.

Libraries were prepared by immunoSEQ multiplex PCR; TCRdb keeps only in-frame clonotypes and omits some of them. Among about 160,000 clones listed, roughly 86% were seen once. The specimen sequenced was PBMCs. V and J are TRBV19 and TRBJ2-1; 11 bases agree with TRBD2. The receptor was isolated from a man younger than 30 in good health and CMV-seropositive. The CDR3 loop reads CASSFSGGGRYNEQFF. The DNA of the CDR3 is TGTGCCAGTAGTTTTAGCGGGGGGGGCCGGTACAATGAGCAGTTCTTC.